This T cell receptor beta chain is drawn from a study of T cells after yellow fever vaccination. The V end was cut by 3 bases, the J end by 7 bases, with 16 bases between. The CDR3 has 14 residues. Details on this clonotype: Its matching antigen is unknown.

TCRdb reprocessed the 5' RACE reads via MiXCR and lists one record per CDR3 protein. The repertoire holds 300,000 to 350,000 distinct CDR3 sequences, with approximately 8% as singletons. Study-wide results and limits: Most primary-vaccination clones reappeared after the booster (approximately 97% CD4, 88% CD8).

This receptor was identified in a man between 18 and 29 years old who received the YFV17D yellow fever vaccine. The V and J genes are TRBV12-3 or TRBV12-4 and TRBJ2-7; D might be TRBD2 (6 bases). The source was PBMCs, collected approximately 40 days after the first yellow fever vaccination. CDR3 nucleotides: TGTGCCAGCAGTTTTCCCGGGGAGGAGAGGGAGCAGTACTTC. Its protein is CASSFPGEEREQYF.